The 20 T cell receptor beta chains below were found in one sample sequenced in a study of T cell repertoires in cytomegalovirus infection. Antigens for these TCRs are unknown. TCRdb fed the reads into MiXCR, producing one record per CDR3 protein. The sample has approximately 49,000 distinct CDR3 sequences; 20% to 25% are singletons. The sample was CD8+ T cells from cultured PBMCs, taken from culture after CMV antigen stimulation. Every receptor here comes from a human donor in good health (CMV status not recorded). Some clones in this sample may be carry-over from other donors' samples.

There are a few counts of this clonotype. The chain links TRBV10-1 to TRBJ2-1; the D gene is possibly TRBD2 (6 bases). From germline, CDR1 is WNHNN and CDR2 SYGVQD (reference sequence). Trimming took 3 bases from V and 5 from J, leaving 11 bases between them. The CDR3 length is 14 residues. CDR3: CASSDPGLNNEQFF. The CDR3 DNA is TGCGCCAGCAGTGACCCGGGACTTAACAATGAGCAGTTCTTC.

The gene calls are TRBV9 and TRBJ2-1, with 7 bases identical to TRBD2. This CDR3 is 15 amino acids long. V lost 4 bases and J lost 7; bases outside the gene matches: 11. Germline CDR1 is SGDLS and CDR2 is YYNGEE. CDR3 in amino acids: CASSPSGAPGNEQFF. Written as DNA, the CDR3 is TGTGCCAGCAGCCCCAGCGGGGCTCCCGGGAATGAGCAGTTCTTC.

CDR3 loop: CATTPGGATEAFF. The CDR3 bases are TGTGCCACCACCCCGGGGGGGGCAACTGAAGCTTTCTTT. V usage is TRBV6-1 and J usage is TRBJ1-1; possibly TRBD1 for D (6 bases). Per the germline V gene, CDR1 is MNHNS and CDR2 is SASEGT. The CDR3 contains 13 residues. V gave up 10 bases and J gave up 5 bases, with 17 bases separating them.

The rearrangement links TRBV7-8 to TRBJ2-7, with TRBD1 matching 7 bases. This CDR3 has 12 amino acids. CDR1 and CDR2 from the germline V gene are SGHVS and FQNEAQ. Germline trimming cut 8 bases from V and 1 base from J; bases unmatched to any gene: 2. The CDR3 loop reads CASRDRSYEQYF. As DNA, the CDR3 is TGTGCCAGCCGGGACAGATCCTACGAGCAGTACTTC.

V and J are TRBV7-6 and TRBJ2-5; D could derive from TRBD1 or TRBD2 (5 bases each). The CDR3 contains 15 residues. V was pared by 1 base and J by 0 bases, with 9 bases between. Germline V gene data show CDR1 as SGHVS and CDR2 as FNYEAQ. The CDR3 protein is CASSLVWGYQETQYF. Here the CDR3 DNA reads TGTGCCAGCAGCTTAGTTTGGGGGTACCAAGAGACCCAGTACTTC.

This clonotype has more than one count but fewer than ten. The chain couples TRBV6-5 to TRBJ2-5; D possibly corresponds to TRBD2 (6 bases). CDR1 and CDR2 from the germline V gene are MNHEY and SVGAGI. This CDR3 comprises 14 residues. V shed 5 bases and J shed 1 base, with 11 bases lying between them. The CDR3 DNA reads TGTGCCAGCAGTCACCGGGGGAGCCAAGAGACCCAGTACTTC. It yields the protein CASSHRGSQETQYF.

This clonotype was observed a handful of times. This chain links TRBV29-1 with TRBJ2-5, with D possibly TRBD2 on 5 matching bases. Germline V gene data show CDR1 as SQVTM and CDR2 as ANQGSEA. Deletions cut 5 bases from V and 4 bases from J, with 17 bases between. The CDR3 covers 14 residues. The CDR3 DNA sequence: TGCAGCGTTCCTGGATATTGGGAGCGAGAGACCCAGTACTTC. This sequence encodes CSVPGYWERETQYF.

In its sample, this clonotype was seen a few times. CDR3 protein: CASSFSGPHYEQYF. CDR3 DNA sequence: TGTGCCAGCAGTTTTTCCGGGCCCCACTACGAGCAGTACTTC. The gene calls are TRBV28 and TRBJ2-7; unclear D gene. Trimming cost V 3 bases and J 3 bases, with 12 bases left between them. The CDR3 covers 14 residues. Looked up from germline, CDR1 is MDHEN and CDR2 is SYDVKM.

The V gene is TRBV4-1, the J gene TRBJ1-2; 7 bases agree with TRBD1. Germline CDR1 MGHRA, CDR2 YSYEKL. The J segment lost 7 bases and the V segment lost 2 bases, leaving 4 bases of the junction unmatched. The CDR3 length is 13 residues. CDR3 residues: CASSQLTGSGYTF. The CDR3 DNA is TGCGCCAGCAGCCAATTGACAGGGAGTGGCTACACCTTC.

This clonotype was counted a few times. The chain has TRBV20-1 and TRBJ2-7; 10 bases are a match to TRBD1. V gave up 2 bases and J gave up 1 base; unmatched junction bases: 8. Germline V CDR1 and CDR2: DFQATT, SNEGSKA (reference sequence). The CDR3 extends over 16 amino acids. The CDR3 protein is CSARRAGTGDSYEQYF. In nucleotides, the CDR3 is TGCAGTGCTAGACGCGCCGGGACAGGGGATTCCTACGAGCAGTACTTC.

The V gene is TRBV19, the J gene TRBJ2-1, with D possibly matching TRBD2 (7 bases). Germline loops: CDR1 LNHDA, CDR2 SQIVND (reference sequence). The CDR3 runs 15 residues. The V gene lost 1 base and the J gene lost 5 bases, with 12 bases spanning the gap. This CDR3 reads CASSIVGGPDNEQFF. The CDR3 bases are TGTGCCAGTAGTATAGTCGGGGGGCCGGACAATGAGCAGTTCTTC.

This clonotype was observed many times. J is TRBJ2-5 and V is TRBV28, with 10 bases aligning to TRBD2. The V segment lost 3 bases and the J segment 0 bases; nucleotides outside the gene matches: 7. The CDR3 sequence is 17 residues long. Germline V gene data show CDR1 as MDHEN and CDR2 as SYDVKM. Written as DNA, the CDR3 is TGTGCCAGCAGTTTGGCTAGCGGGAGAGCGTACCAAGAGACCCAGTACTTC. Amino acids: CASSLASGRAYQETQYF.

The rearrangement links TRBV27 to TRBJ2-7; TRBD1 or TRBD2 may be the D gene (5 bases each). V was trimmed by 3 bases and J by 2 bases, leaving 8 bases between them. The CDR3 is 13 residues long. Per the germline V gene, CDR1 is MNHEY and CDR2 is SMNVEV (reference sequence). CDR3 DNA: TGTGCCAGCAGTTTGGGGGACCCCTACGAGCAGTACTTC. Amino acids: CASSLGDPYEQYF.

This clonotype was seen a few times. J is TRBJ2-7 and V is TRBV2, with D hard to call. CDR3 length: 14 residues. V was clipped by 8 bases and J by 1 base, with 15 bases between them. Germline V CDR1 and CDR2: SNHLY, FYNNEI. Written as DNA, the CDR3 is TGTGCCAGCTCCGGAGAAGAAAATTCCTACGAGCAGTACTTC. Translated: CASSGEENSYEQYF.

This clonotype was observed many times. The V gene is TRBV28, the J gene TRBJ2-7; 9 positions agree with TRBD1. J gave up 3 bases and V 3 bases, and 6 bases lay outside the gene matches. This CDR3 is built from 15 residues. The germline CDR1 and CDR2 sequences are MDHEN and SYDVKM. CDR3 amino acids: CASSFRTGARYEQYF. The CDR3 DNA reads TGTGCCAGCAGTTTCCGGACAGGGGCGCGCTACGAGCAGTACTTC.

The chain uses TRBV28 and TRBJ2-7, with 10 positions matching TRBD1. This CDR3 comprises 15 residues. Germline lookup yields CDR1 MDHEN and CDR2 SYDVKM. The junction had 6 bases not matched to a gene; V was cut back by 5 bases and J by 2 bases. This CDR3 is CASSPRDRGTYEQYF. CDR3 in DNA: TGTGCCAGCAGTCCCCGGGACAGGGGTACCTACGAGCAGTACTTC.

The chain is built from TRBV12-3 or TRBV12-4 and TRBJ2-1; D uncertain. Trimming left V 4 bases short and J 8 bases short, with 12 bases between. The CDR3 runs to 13 residues. Here the CDR3 reads CASSSVYWDEQFF. Written as DNA, the CDR3 is TGTGCCAGCAGTTCTGTCTATTGGGATGAGCAGTTCTTC.

This clonotype has more than one count but fewer than ten. The CDR3 DNA reads as TGTGCCAGCAGTTTACACGGGACACCAAATCAGCCCCAGCATTTT. Translation: CASSLHGTPNQPQHF. This chain links TRBV27 with TRBJ1-5, with D possibly TRBD1 on 6 matching bases. Germline CDR1 MNHEY, CDR2 SMNVEV (reference sequence). V was trimmed by 2 bases and J by 4 bases, leaving 12 bases between them. This CDR3 comprises 15 residues.

The sample holds one count of this clonotype. The rearrangement joins TRBV6-1 to TRBJ2-1, with 9 bases matching TRBD1. V lost 3 bases, J lost 1 base, and 1 base stayed unmatched. The CDR3 runs to 15 residues. The V gene's germline CDR1 is MNHNS and CDR2 SASEGT. CDR3 loop: CASSDGTGSYNEQFF. The CDR3 DNA follows: TGTGCCAGCAGTGATGGGACAGGGTCCTACAATGAGCAGTTCTTC.

This clonotype was seen a handful of times. The rearrangement uses TRBV6-2 or TRBV6-3 and TRBJ2-1; the D gene is possibly TRBD1 (6 bases). The V end lost 4 bases, the J end lost 12 bases, and 25 bases lay between the germline ends. CDR1 MNHEY and CDR2 SVGEGT come from the germline V gene. CDR3 length: 16 residues. Here the CDR3 reads CASSSSSGQHRSRQFF. The CDR3 DNA reads as TGTGCCAGCAGTTCATCATCAGGACAGCACAGGAGCCGGCAGTTCTTC.